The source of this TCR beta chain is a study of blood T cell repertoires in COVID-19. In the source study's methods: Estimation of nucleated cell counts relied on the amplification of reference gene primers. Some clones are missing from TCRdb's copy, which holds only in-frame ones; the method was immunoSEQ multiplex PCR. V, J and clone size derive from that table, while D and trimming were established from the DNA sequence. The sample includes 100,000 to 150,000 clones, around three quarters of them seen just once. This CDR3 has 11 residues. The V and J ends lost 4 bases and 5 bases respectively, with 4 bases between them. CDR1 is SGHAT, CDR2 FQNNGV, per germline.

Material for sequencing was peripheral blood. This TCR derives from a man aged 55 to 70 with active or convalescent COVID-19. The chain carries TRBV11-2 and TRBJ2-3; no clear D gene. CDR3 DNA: TGTGCCAGCAGCTCTCGAGATACGCAGTATTTT. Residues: CASSSRDTQYF.